This T cell receptor (beta chain) derives from a study of response to subunit inactivated influenza vaccine. From the RT-PCR reads, TCRdb called clonotypes with MiXCR, one entry per CDR3 protein. The sample carries approximately 500,000 distinct CDR3 sequences, roughly 15% recorded once. This clonotype was seen more than once but under ten times. Its antigen remains unknown. Study-wide points: Authors proposed each seasonal influenza vaccination draws in few new T cells.

Germline V gene data show CDR1 as SGHKS and CDR2 as YYEKEE (reference sequence). The CDR3 runs 15 residues. The V gene lost 0 bases and the J gene lost 6 bases, with 13 bases spanning the gap. The V gene is TRBV5-5, the J gene TRBJ1-5; no clear D gene. The sequencing here drew on PBMCs from blood, taken roughly 13 days after vaccination. The origin of this receptor is a man aged 50-59 years who received an inactivated influenza vaccine. CDR3 nucleotides: TGTGCCAGCAGCTTGGTTCAAACAGCGATTCAGCCCCAGCATTTT. The encoded protein is CASSLVQTAIQPQHF.